Listed here are 12 T cell receptor beta chains from one sample, sequenced in a study of blood T cell repertoires in COVID-19. TCRdb keeps only in-frame clones here, not all; method: immunoSEQ multiplex PCR. The table shows about 330,000 clones, with roughly 85% occurring only once. The specimen sequenced was peripheral blood. These receptors all come from a human donor in a cohort sampled during active COVID-19.

In this sample, this clone turned up a few times. The V call is TRBV6-1, the J call TRBJ2-1; 13 bases fit TRBD2. The junction had 8 bases not matched to a gene; V was cut back by 2 bases and J by 1 base. Germline CDR1 is MNHNS and CDR2 is SASEGT. The CDR3 sequence is 19 residues long. In DNA, the CDR3 is TGTGCCAGCAGTGAACGTCCCGGGACTAGCGGGGTTTCCTACAATGAGCAGTTCTTC. Protein sequence: CASSERPGTSGVSYNEQFF.

CDR3 loop: CATSDLPGQGESGYTF. Here the CDR3 DNA reads TGTGCCACCAGTGATTTGCCCGGACAGGGGGAAAGTGGCTACACCTTC. The genes are TRBV24-1 and TRBJ1-2; 10 bases are shared with TRBD1. V was pared by 0 bases and J by 7 bases, with 7 bases of the junction left unmatched. The CDR3 length is 16 residues. CDR1 and CDR2 from the germline V gene are KGHDR and SFDVKD.

J is TRBJ1-1 and V is TRBV5-6; D unresolved. The ends were cut back, 5 bases at V and 4 bases at J, with 18 bases in the middle. The CDR3 runs to 15 residues. CDR1 and CDR2 from the germline V gene are SGHDT and YYEEEE. In DNA, the CDR3 is TGTGCCAGCAGTTTTTTCAGGCGGGGTCTCACTGAAGCTTTCTTT. It yields the protein CASSFFRRGLTEAFF.

The rearrangement links TRBV3-1 (or the pseudogene TRBV3-2) to TRBJ2-5; possible D gene TRBD2, 6 bases. CDR1 and CDR2 (germline): LGHDT, YNNKEL (reference sequence). The length of the CDR3 is 14 residues. Trimming shortened V by 1 base and J by 5 bases, and 11 bases separated the two germline ends. The CDR3 nucleotides read TGTGCCAGCAGCCAAGGCGGGGTACGGGAGACCCAGTACTTC. It specifies CASSQGGVRETQYF.

The V and J genes are TRBV5-1 and TRBJ2-1, with 7 bases lining up with TRBD1. Germline V CDR1 and CDR2: SGHRS, YFSETQ. After removal of 3 bases from V and 4 bases from J, the junction contained 7 bases not matched to a gene. This CDR3 spans 15 amino acids. The CDR3 sequence is CASSWEGGDYNEQFF. DNA of the CDR3: TGCGCCAGCAGCTGGGAAGGGGGCGATTACAATGAGCAGTTCTTC.

The J gene is TRBJ2-1, the V gene TRBV5-1; possible D gene TRBD2, 6 bases. The CDR3 sequence is 15 residues long. CDR1 and CDR2 from the germline V gene are SGHRS and YFSETQ. V lost 5 bases to trimming and J lost 0 bases, with 12 bases between them. The CDR3 sequence is CASSGGSSSYNEQFF. CDR3 nucleotides: TGCGCCAGCAGTGGGGGGTCGAGCTCCTACAATGAGCAGTTCTTC. Full variable domain (rest looked up from reference TRBV5-1 and TRBJ2-1): KAGVTQTPRYLIKTRGQQVTLSCSPISGHRSVSWYQQTPGQGLQFLFEYFSETQRNKGNFPGRFSGRQFSNSRSEMNVSTLELGDSALYLCASSGGSSSYNEQFFGPGTRLTVL.

V gene TRBV27 combines with J gene TRBJ1-2; D gene unclear. This CDR3 contains 15 residues. In germline, CDR1 is MNHEY, CDR2 SMNVEV (reference sequence). V dropped 0 bases and J dropped 4 bases, with 12 bases sitting between them. The CDR3 region is CASSLSTRSSYGYTF. The DNA for the CDR3 is TGTGCCAGCAGTTTATCTACTAGGAGCAGCTATGGCTACACCTTC.

This chain uses TRBV15 with TRBJ2-3, with no clear D. V lost 6 bases to trimming and J lost 6 bases, with 7 bases between them. The germline CDR1 and CDR2 sequences are LNHNV and YYDKDF (reference sequence). The CDR3 is 11 amino acids. CDR3 loop: CATRTRDTQYF. Written as DNA, the CDR3 is TGTGCCACCAGGACAAGGGATACGCAGTATTTT.

This rearrangement joins TRBV6-5 to TRBJ2-1, with 9 bases identical to TRBD2. V lost 8 bases to trimming and J lost 10 bases; unmatched junction nucleotides: 15. The CDR3 consists of 15 residues. Germline CDR1 MNHEY, CDR2 SVGAGI. CDR3 coding DNA: TGTGCCAGCCCCTCGGATTTAGCGGGGGTTCGGGAGCAGTTCTTC. Its protein product is CASPSDLAGVREQFF.

This chain uses TRBV19 with TRBJ2-7; possible D gene TRBD1, 6 bases. Trimming cost V 3 bases and J 0 bases, with 15 bases left between them. Per germline, CDR1 LNHDA and CDR2 SQIVND (reference sequence). The CDR3 has 16 amino acids. Written as DNA, the CDR3 is TGTGCCAGTAGTATCGCCGCCGGGACATACTCCTACGAGCAGTACTTC. Amino acids: CASSIAAGTYSYEQYF.

The rearrangement links TRBV7-8 to TRBJ1-2; TRBD1 aligns across 8 bases. V was clipped by 1 base and J by 6 bases; unmatched bases: 7. The CDR3 consists of 15 residues. Germline lookup yields CDR1 SGHVS and CDR2 FQNEAQ. The CDR3, as DNA: TGTGCCAGCAGCTTAGTCACGGCGACAGGGGATGGCTACACCTTC. This gives the protein CASSLVTATGDGYTF.

Here the CDR3 reads CASSSPRTATNEKLFF. Here the CDR3 DNA reads TGTGCCAGCAGCTCGCCTCGGACAGCAACTAATGAAAAACTGTTTTTT. The chain uses TRBV7-9 and TRBJ1-4, with a weak D call TRBD1 (6 bases). Germline V gene sequence: CDR1 SEHNR, CDR2 FQNEAQ (reference sequence). The CDR3 length is 16 residues. V lost 4 bases, J lost 0 bases, and 12 bases lay in between.